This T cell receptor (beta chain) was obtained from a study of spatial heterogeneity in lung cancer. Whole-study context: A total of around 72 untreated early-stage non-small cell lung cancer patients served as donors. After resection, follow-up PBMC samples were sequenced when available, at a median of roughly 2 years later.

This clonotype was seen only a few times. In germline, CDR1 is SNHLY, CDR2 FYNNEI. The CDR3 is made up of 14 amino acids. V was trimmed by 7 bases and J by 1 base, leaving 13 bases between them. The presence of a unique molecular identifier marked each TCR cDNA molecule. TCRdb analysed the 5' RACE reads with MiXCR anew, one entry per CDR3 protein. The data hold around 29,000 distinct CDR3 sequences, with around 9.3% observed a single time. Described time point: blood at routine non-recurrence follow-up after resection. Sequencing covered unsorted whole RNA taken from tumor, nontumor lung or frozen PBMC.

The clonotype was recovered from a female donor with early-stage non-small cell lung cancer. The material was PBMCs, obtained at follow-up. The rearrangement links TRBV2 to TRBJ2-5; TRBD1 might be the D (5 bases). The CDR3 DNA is TGTGCCAGCAAACAGGCCCTTCTCCAAGAGACCCAGTACTTC. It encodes CASKQALLQETQYF.